This T cell receptor beta chain was captured in a study of blood T cell repertoires in COVID-19. The method was immunoSEQ multiplex PCR; TCRdb's version includes in-frame clones alone and lacks a portion of them. The data hold over 250,000 clones, with approximately 89% observed a single time. CDR1 and CDR2 from the germline V gene are MDHEN and SYDVKM. V was cut by 6 bases and J by 2 bases, with 17 bases left in between. The CDR3 is 16 amino acids. For recovered donors of Cohort 3, there were two negative PCRs, clearance, or symptom resolution. This sequence was found in an older woman who had recovered from COVID-19. Sequencing input: PBMCs or T cells enriched from blood (not recorded which). The chain combines TRBV28 with TRBJ1-5, with D unresolved. CDR3 in amino acids: CASRTIVIGRNQPQHF. The CDR3 coding sequence is TGTGCCAGCAGAACTATAGTAATCGGTCGCAATCAGCCCCAGCATTTT.